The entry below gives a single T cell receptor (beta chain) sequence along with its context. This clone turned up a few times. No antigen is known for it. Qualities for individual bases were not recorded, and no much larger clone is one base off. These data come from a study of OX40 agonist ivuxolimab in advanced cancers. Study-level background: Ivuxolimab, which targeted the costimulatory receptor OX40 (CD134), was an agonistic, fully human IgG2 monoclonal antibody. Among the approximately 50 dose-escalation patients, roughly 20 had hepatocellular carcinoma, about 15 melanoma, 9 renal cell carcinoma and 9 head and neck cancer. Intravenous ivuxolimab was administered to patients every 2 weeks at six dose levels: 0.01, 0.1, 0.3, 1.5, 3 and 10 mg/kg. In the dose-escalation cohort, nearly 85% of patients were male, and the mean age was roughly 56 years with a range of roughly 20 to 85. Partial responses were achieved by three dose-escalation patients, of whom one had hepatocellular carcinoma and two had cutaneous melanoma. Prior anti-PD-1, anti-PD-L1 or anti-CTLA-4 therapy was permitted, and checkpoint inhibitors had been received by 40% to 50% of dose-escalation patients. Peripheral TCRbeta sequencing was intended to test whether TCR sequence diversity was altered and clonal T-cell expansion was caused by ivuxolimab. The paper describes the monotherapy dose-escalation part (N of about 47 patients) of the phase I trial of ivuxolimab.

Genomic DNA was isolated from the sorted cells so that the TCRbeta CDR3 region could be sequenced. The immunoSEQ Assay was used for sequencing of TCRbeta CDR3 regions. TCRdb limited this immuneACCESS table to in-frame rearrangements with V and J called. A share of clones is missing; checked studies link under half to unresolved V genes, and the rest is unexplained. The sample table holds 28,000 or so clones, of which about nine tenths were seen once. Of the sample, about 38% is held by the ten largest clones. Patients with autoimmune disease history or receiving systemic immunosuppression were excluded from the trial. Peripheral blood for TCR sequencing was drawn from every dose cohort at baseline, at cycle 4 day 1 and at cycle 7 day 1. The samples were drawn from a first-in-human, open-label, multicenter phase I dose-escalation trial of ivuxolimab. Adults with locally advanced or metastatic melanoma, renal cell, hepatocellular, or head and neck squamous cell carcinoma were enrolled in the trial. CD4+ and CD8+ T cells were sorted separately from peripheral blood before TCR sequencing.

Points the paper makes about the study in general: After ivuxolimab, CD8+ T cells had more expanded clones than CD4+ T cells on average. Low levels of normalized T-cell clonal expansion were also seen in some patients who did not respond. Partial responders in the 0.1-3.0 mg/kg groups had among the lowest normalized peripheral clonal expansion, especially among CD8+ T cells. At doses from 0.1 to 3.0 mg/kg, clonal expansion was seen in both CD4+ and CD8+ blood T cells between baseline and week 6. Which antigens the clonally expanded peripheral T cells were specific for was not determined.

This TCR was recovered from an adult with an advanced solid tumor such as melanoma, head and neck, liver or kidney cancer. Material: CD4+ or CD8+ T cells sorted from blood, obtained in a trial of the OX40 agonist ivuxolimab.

CDR3 region: CASSEGLAELNTGELFF. The DNA is TGTGCCAGCAGTGAGGGACTAGCCGAATTGAACACCGGGGAGCTGTTTTTT. Here the chain combines TRBV6-1 and TRBJ2-2, and 9 bases in between align with TRBD2. Via the germline V gene, CDR1 is MNHNS and CDR2 SASEGT. Measured from the cysteine to the phenylalanine, the CDR3 is 17 residues long. Only the CDR3 DNA stays, 51 bases, in frame from base 1. V and J are trimmed by 3 bases and 1 base, and the gene matches miss 6 bases of the junction.